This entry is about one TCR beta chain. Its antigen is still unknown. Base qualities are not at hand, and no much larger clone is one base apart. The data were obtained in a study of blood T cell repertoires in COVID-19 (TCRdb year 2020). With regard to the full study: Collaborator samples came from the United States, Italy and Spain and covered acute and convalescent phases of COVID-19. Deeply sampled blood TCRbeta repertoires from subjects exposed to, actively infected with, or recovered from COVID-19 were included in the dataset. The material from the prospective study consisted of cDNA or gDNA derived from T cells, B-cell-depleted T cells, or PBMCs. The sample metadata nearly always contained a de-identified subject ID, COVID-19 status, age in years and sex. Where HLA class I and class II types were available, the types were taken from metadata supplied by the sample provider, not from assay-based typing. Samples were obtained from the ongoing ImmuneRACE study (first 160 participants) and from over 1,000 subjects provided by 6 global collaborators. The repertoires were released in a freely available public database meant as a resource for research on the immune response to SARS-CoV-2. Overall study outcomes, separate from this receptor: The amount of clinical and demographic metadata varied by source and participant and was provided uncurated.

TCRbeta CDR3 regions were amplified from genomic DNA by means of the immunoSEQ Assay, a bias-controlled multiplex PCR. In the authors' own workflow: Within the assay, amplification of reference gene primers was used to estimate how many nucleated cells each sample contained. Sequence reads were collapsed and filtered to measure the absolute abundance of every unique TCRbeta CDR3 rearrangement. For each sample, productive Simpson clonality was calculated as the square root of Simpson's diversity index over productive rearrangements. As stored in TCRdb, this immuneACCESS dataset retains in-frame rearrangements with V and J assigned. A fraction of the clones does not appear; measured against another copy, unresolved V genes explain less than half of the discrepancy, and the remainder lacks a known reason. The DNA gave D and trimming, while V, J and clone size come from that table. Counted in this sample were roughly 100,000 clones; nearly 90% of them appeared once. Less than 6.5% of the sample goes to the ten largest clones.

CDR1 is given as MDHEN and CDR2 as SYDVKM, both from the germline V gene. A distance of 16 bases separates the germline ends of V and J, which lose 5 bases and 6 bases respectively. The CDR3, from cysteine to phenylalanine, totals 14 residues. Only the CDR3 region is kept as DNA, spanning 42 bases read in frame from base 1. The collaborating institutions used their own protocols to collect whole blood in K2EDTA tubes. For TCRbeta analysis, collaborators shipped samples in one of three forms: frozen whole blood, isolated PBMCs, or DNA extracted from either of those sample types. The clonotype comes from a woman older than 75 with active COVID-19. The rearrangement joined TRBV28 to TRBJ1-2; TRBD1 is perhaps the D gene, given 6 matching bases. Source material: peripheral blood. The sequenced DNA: TGTGCCAGCAGTCAGCCCGACAGGTTCCATGGCTACACCTTC. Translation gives CASSQPDRFHGYTF.